The rows below give T cell receptor beta chains drawn from one sample of a study of T cells in localized non-small cell lung cancer. Assay: immunoSEQ multiplex PCR; the TCRdb copy retains only in-frame clones and omits some. The sample holds 14,000 to 15,000 clones, more than 70% seen once. Source: peripheral blood, taken before any cancer treatment. All receptors come from a female donor at least 60 years old with stage I squamous cell lung carcinoma. CDR3s include the opening cysteine and the closing phenylalanine or tryptophan. Fields, in order: clone size, CDR3 length, D gene, J gene, V gene, CDR3 DNA, CDR3 protein. The D gene is left open where the match is weak. For some rows the clone size is stated as once, few or many, or as a class when expanded; others skip it.

clone size: .
CDR3 length: 15
D gene: TRBD1
J gene: TRBJ2-1
V gene: TRBV29-1
CDR3 DNA: TGCAGCGTCGTAGGTGGACAGGGTTCCTACAATGAGCAGTTCTTC
CDR3 protein: CSVVGGQGSYNEQFF

clone size: .
CDR3 length: 19
D gene: TRBD1
J gene: TRBJ1-3
V gene: TRBV9
CDR3 DNA: TGTGCCAGCAGCCCCAGGGGGAGTTCTGAACTGAGCTCTGGAAACACCATATATTTT
CDR3 protein: CASSPRGSSELSSGNTIYF

clone size: .
CDR3 length: 14
D gene: .
J gene: TRBJ1-1
V gene: TRBV2
CDR3 DNA: TGTGCCAGTAAGAACGGGGGATCGAACACTGAAGCTTTCTTT
CDR3 protein: CASKNGGSNTEAFF

clone size: few
CDR3 length: 13
D gene: .
J gene: TRBJ2-3
V gene: TRBV7-8
CDR3 DNA: TGTGCCAGCAGCTTACTGGGGACGGATACGCAGTATTTT
CDR3 protein: CASSLLGTDTQYF

clone size: .
CDR3 length: 14
D gene: TRBD1
J gene: TRBJ2-5
V gene: TRBV5-1
CDR3 DNA: TGCGCCAGCGGCCACAGGGGGAACCAAGAGACCCAGTACTTC
CDR3 protein: CASGHRGNQETQYF

clone size: .
CDR3 length: 16
D gene: .
J gene: TRBJ2-1
V gene: TRBV11-3
CDR3 DNA: TGTGCCAGCAGCCCTTCCGCGGCAGGGGTCATGAATGAGCAGTTCTTC
CDR3 protein: CASSPSAAGVMNEQFF

clone size: .
CDR3 length: 15
D gene: .
J gene: TRBJ2-1
V gene: TRBV15
CDR3 DNA: TGTGCCACCACCACGAGATTACTCGGGGGGCATGAGCAGTTCTTC
CDR3 protein: CATTTRLLGGHEQFF

clone size: .
CDR3 length: 16
D gene: TRBD1
J gene: TRBJ1-2
V gene: TRBV27
CDR3 DNA: TGTGCCAGCAGACCGGGACAGGGCTACTCTCTCTATGGCTACACCTTC
CDR3 protein: CASRPGQGYSLYGYTF

clone size: once
CDR3 length: 15
D gene: .
J gene: TRBJ1-5
V gene: TRBV19
CDR3 DNA: TGTGCCAGTAGTATAGTTCAGGGTAGCAATCAGCCCCAGCATTTT
CDR3 protein: CASSIVQGSNQPQHF

clone size: .
CDR3 length: 14
D gene: .
J gene: TRBJ2-1
V gene: TRBV29-1
CDR3 DNA: TGCAGCGTTGAAGAGGGGGGCCGTGAGGATGAGCAGTTCTTC
CDR3 protein: CSVEEGGREDEQFF

clone size: .
CDR3 length: 13
D gene: TRBD2
J gene: TRBJ2-2
V gene: TRBV13
CDR3 DNA: TGTGCCAGCAGCTCCGGGAGGTCCGGGGAGCTGTTTTTT
CDR3 protein: CASSSGRSGELFF

clone size: .
CDR3 length: 15
D gene: .
J gene: TRBJ1-2
V gene: TRBV5-4
CDR3 DNA: TGTGCCAGCAGCTTGTTTTTGCTACCTAACTATGGCTACACCTTC
CDR3 protein: CASSLFLLPNYGYTF

clone size: once
CDR3 length: 10
D gene: .
J gene: TRBJ2-7
V gene: TRBV29-1
CDR3 DNA: TGCAGCGTTAGGGACCACGAGCAGTACTTC
CDR3 protein: CSVRDHEQYF

clone size: few
CDR3 length: 12
D gene: .
J gene: TRBJ1-2
V gene: TRBV29-1
CDR3 DNA: TGCAGCGTTCAGGAGGGACGGGGTGGCTACACCTTC
CDR3 protein: CSVQEGRGGYTF

clone size: .
CDR3 length: 17
D gene: .
J gene: TRBJ1-1
V gene: TRBV5-1
CDR3 DNA: TGCGCCAGCAGCTTGGCGATACTACAGGACATGAACACTGAAGCTTTCTTT
CDR3 protein: CASSLAILQDMNTEAFF

clone size: once
CDR3 length: 13
D gene: .
J gene: TRBJ1-2
V gene: TRBV6-5
CDR3 DNA: TGTGCCAGCAGTTACTCGAATGAGTTAGGCTACACCTTC
CDR3 protein: CASSYSNELGYTF

clone size: few
CDR3 length: 13
D gene: .
J gene: TRBJ2-7
V gene: TRBV5-6
CDR3 DNA: TGTGCCAGCAGCTTGCGAGAGTTCTGGGAGCAGTACTTC
CDR3 protein: CASSLREFWEQYF

clone size: .
CDR3 length: 16
D gene: TRBD1
J gene: TRBJ1-2
V gene: TRBV4-2
CDR3 DNA: TGTGCCAGCAGCCAAAGGGGACAGGGAGGTAGCTATGGCTACACCTTC
CDR3 protein: CASSQRGQGGSYGYTF